Listed here are 3 T cell receptor beta chains from one sample, sequenced in a study of OX40 agonist ivuxolimab in advanced cancers. Sequencing used immunoSEQ multiplex PCR; TCRdb keeps in-frame clones, though not all of them. Among 60,000 to 90,000 clones listed, 65% to 90% were seen once. The source was CD4+ or CD8+ T cells sorted from blood, collected in a trial of the OX40 agonist ivuxolimab. These receptors were obtained from an adult with an advanced solid tumor such as melanoma, head and neck, liver or kidney cancer.

This chain joins TRBV2 and TRBJ1-1, with TRBD1 matching 9 bases. Trimming cost V 3 bases and J 5 bases; bases outside gene matches: 4. The germline V gene encodes CDR1 SNHLY and CDR2 FYNNEI. This CDR3 spans 14 amino acids. The CDR3 coding sequence is TGTGCCAGCAGTGACGTCGACAGGGGGACTGAAGCTTTCTTT. Its protein product is CASSDVDRGTEAFF.

DNA of the CDR3: TGTGCCAGTAGTTCACGGACAGGGGTCGCCAAAAACATTCAGTACTTC. The encoded protein is CASSSRTGVAKNIQYF. The chain links TRBV19 to TRBJ2-4; the match to TRBD1 covers 9 bases. CDR3 size: 16 residues. Germline trimming cut 5 bases from V and 1 base from J; bases unmatched to any gene: 6. The germline gives CDR1 LNHDA, CDR2 SQIVND (reference sequence).

This chain uses TRBV7-8 with TRBJ2-5, with 10 bases identical to TRBD2. The ends lost 5 bases at V and 1 base at J; junction bases unmatched: 7. From germline, CDR1 is SGHVS and CDR2 FQNEAQ. The length of the CDR3 is 16 residues. The CDR3 DNA follows: TGTGCCAGCAGCACGCGGACTAGCGGCCTCCAAGAGACCCAGTACTTC. Translated: CASSTRTSGLQETQYF.